These 29 T cell receptor beta chains share one sample of origin, sequenced in a study of blood T cell repertoires in COVID-19. The data were produced by immunoSEQ multiplex PCR, yet TCRdb's version contains in-frame clones alone and is incomplete. The table lists around 170,000 clones, more than 80% of them singletons. The material sequenced was peripheral blood. The receptors here all came from a man in his 60s with acute or convalescent COVID-19.

This clone was counted only a few times. The chain couples TRBV5-1 to TRBJ2-7, with TRBD2 matching 9 bases. There are 16 residues in the CDR3. The J segment lost 2 bases and the V segment lost 2 bases, leaving 8 bases of the junction unmatched. Germline lookup yields CDR1 SGHRS and CDR2 YFSETQ. CDR3: CASSFSLAGDTYEQYF. DNA for the CDR3: TGCGCCAGCAGCTTTTCTTTAGCGGGGGATACCTACGAGCAGTACTTC.

The chain is built from TRBV29-1 and TRBJ2-7, with 8 bases matching TRBD1. The V gene's germline CDR1 is SQVTM and CDR2 ANQGSEA. J was trimmed by 5 bases and V by 0 bases; bases with no gene match: 3. The CDR3 consists of 13 residues. The CDR3 here is CSVEDRGPHEQYF. The CDR3 DNA follows: TGCAGCGTTGAAGACAGGGGGCCTCACGAGCAGTACTTC.

This clone turned up a few times. The chain couples TRBV6-2 or TRBV6-3 to TRBJ1-2, with D tentatively TRBD1 (5 bases). The V and J ends lost 6 bases and 7 bases respectively, with 12 bases between them. Looked up from germline, CDR1 is MNHEY and CDR2 is SVGEGT. The CDR3 runs 12 residues. The CDR3 region has the DNA TGTGCCAGCAGCAACACCAGGGCTGGCTACACCTTC. Amino acid sequence: CASSNTRAGYTF.

The chain joins TRBV5-1 to TRBJ1-1; D ambiguous. The V end lost 0 bases, the J end lost 8 bases, and 5 bases lay between the germline ends. The CDR3 loop spans 11 amino acids. Germline CDR1 is SGHRS and CDR2 is YFSETQ. The CDR3 loop reads CASSLGQEAFF. In DNA form, the CDR3 reads TGCGCCAGCAGCTTGGGACAAGAAGCTTTCTTT.

The chain recombines TRBV6-6 with TRBJ1-6, with D maybe TRBD1 (6 bases). The CDR3 extends over 14 amino acids. V lost 8 bases to trimming and J lost 1 base, with 9 bases between them. The germline V gene encodes CDR1 MNHNY and CDR2 SVGAGI (reference sequence). The CDR3 nucleotides read TGTGCCAGCCTACAGGGTTCCTATAATTCACCCCTCCACTTT. Protein sequence: CASLQGSYNSPLHF.

The genes are TRBV7-2 and TRBJ2-2; 7 bases are shared with TRBD2. CDR1 is SGHTA and CDR2 is FQGNSA in the germline V gene. The junction had 13 bases not matched to a gene; V was cut back by 6 bases and J by 6 bases. The length of the CDR3 is 16 residues. CDR3 DNA sequence: TGTGCCAGCAGTCTAAGGGCGGGGGAAAACCCCGGGGAGCTGTTTTTT. Amino acids: CASSLRAGENPGELFF.

V usage is TRBV10-3 and J usage is TRBJ1-5; 7 bases agree with TRBD1. V lost 6 bases and J lost 2; bases outside the gene matches: 10. The length of the CDR3 is 16 residues. CDR1 is ENHRY and CDR2 is SYGVKD in the germline V gene. Written as DNA, the CDR3 is TGTGCCATCAGGAAGGAGGGGGCGGCGGGCAATCAGCCCCAGCATTTT. It translates to CAIRKEGAAGNQPQHF.

This clone was seen once. The gene calls are TRBV30 and TRBJ1-3; 9 bases are a match to TRBD1. There are 15 residues in the CDR3. Germline CDR1 GTSNPN, CDR2 SVGIG (reference sequence). J was trimmed by 4 bases and V by 3 bases; bases with no gene match: 7. The CDR3 loop is CAWSHGQGRGNTIYF. The CDR3 coding sequence is TGTGCCTGGAGCCACGGACAGGGGAGAGGAAACACCATATATTTT. Full variable domain (outside the CDR3, taken from reference TRBV30 and TRBJ1-3): SQTIHQWPATLVQPVGSPLSLECTVEGTSNPNLYWYRQAAGRGLQLLFYSVGIGQISSEVPQNLSASRPQDRQFILSSKKLLLSDSGFYLCAWSHGQGRGNTIYFGEGSWLTVV.

V gene TRBV6-5 combines with J gene TRBJ1-4; D unclear. With 5 bases removed from V and 8 bases from J, the gap between germline ends came to 12 bases. Germline lookup yields CDR1 MNHEY and CDR2 SVGAGI. This CDR3 contains 13 residues. Written as DNA, the CDR3 is TGTGCCAGCAGTCAGGAGGGAAGAGAAAAACTGTTTTTT. Translated: CASSQEGREKLFF.

The chain employs TRBV27 and TRBJ1-2; the D gene is possibly TRBD1 (6 bases). The CDR3 sequence is 18 residues long. Germline V gene lookup returns CDR1 MNHEY and CDR2 SMNVEV (reference sequence). Trimming took off 0 bases at V and 1 base at J, with 18 bases between the two ends. This CDR3 is CASSLSAITGLLNYGYTF. CDR3 nucleotides: TGTGCCAGCAGTTTATCGGCAATAACAGGGCTCCTTAACTATGGCTACACCTTC.

This clone appeared once. V usage is TRBV10-1 and J usage is TRBJ2-3; TRBD2 matches at 9 bases. The CDR3 covers 14 residues. V dropped 7 bases and J dropped 4; count of bases not matched to a gene: 6. CDR1 and CDR2 from the germline V gene are WNHNN and SYGVQD (reference sequence). The DNA for the CDR3 is TGCGCCAGCACCCAGGGACTAGCCGCAGATACGCAGTATTTT. Translation gives CASTQGLAADTQYF.

J is TRBJ1-5 and V is TRBV5-5, with D maybe TRBD1 (5 bases). This CDR3 has 15 residues. Germline V CDR1 and CDR2: SGHKS, YYEKEE (reference sequence). V was cut by 5 bases and J by 3 bases, with 15 bases left in between. DNA of the CDR3: TGTGCCAGCAGAGTGGGCGGGGCGACCAATCAGCCCCAGCATTTT. Amino acid sequence: CASRVGGATNQPQHF.

The chain has TRBV5-1 and TRBJ1-3; D remains ambiguous. The V gene's germline CDR1 is SGHRS and CDR2 YFSETQ. The V end lost 0 bases, the J end lost 0 bases, and 7 bases lay between the germline ends. The CDR3 runs 15 residues. CDR3 amino acids: CASSLGANSGNTIYF. DNA of the CDR3: TGCGCCAGCAGCTTGGGGGCTAACTCTGGAAACACCATATATTTT.

This rearrangement joins TRBV11-2 to TRBJ2-7; 9 bases line up with TRBD1. The ends lost 3 bases at V and 1 base at J; junction bases unmatched: 1. Germline V gene sequence: CDR1 SGHAT, CDR2 FQNNGV. CDR3 length: 14 amino acids. This CDR3 is CASSFGTGSYEQYF. CDR3 coding DNA: TGTGCCAGCAGCTTCGGGACAGGGTCCTACGAGCAGTACTTC.

This clone has only one observation. This chain uses TRBV6-1 with TRBJ1-4; 8 nucleotides line up with TRBD1. CDR1 is MNHNS and CDR2 is SASEGT in the germline V gene. The CDR3 spans 15 residues. Germline trimming cut 1 base from V and 9 bases from J; bases unmatched to any gene: 7. CDR3 loop: CASSEDPGGVKKLFF. Here the CDR3 DNA reads TGTGCCAGCAGTGAAGACCCAGGGGGCGTTAAAAAACTGTTTTTT.

The rearrangement uses TRBV7-2 and TRBJ1-5; 7 nucleotides align to TRBD1. The CDR3 sequence is 15 residues long. The V gene end was trimmed by 5 bases and the J gene end by 9 bases; junction bases not matched to a gene: 13. The germline V gene has CDR1 SGHTA and CDR2 FQGNSA. The CDR3 is CASSETGTVMSPQHF. The CDR3 region has the DNA TGTGCCAGCAGCGAAACCGGGACAGTGATGTCGCCCCAGCATTTT.

The rearrangement joins TRBV2 to TRBJ2-1, with 10 bases that match TRBD2. The J segment lost 7 bases and the V segment lost 3 bases, leaving 6 bases of the junction unmatched. This CDR3 has 15 amino acids. Looked up from germline, CDR1 is SNHLY and CDR2 is FYNNEI. The CDR3 nucleotides are TGTGCCAGCAGTGAGAAACTAGCGGGATGGAATGAGCAGTTCTTC. Translating gives CASSEKLAGWNEQFF.

This clone was recorded once. The rearrangement joins TRBV27 to TRBJ2-6; D call uncertain. Looked up from germline, CDR1 is MNHEY and CDR2 is SMNVEV (reference sequence). V was shortened by 3 bases and J by 0 bases, with 6 bases between the two germline ends. The CDR3 has 15 residues. The CDR3 sequence: CASSFRSSGANVLTF. The CDR3 DNA reads TGTGCCAGCAGTTTTCGCAGCTCTGGGGCCAACGTCCTGACTTTC.

The V gene is TRBV6-1, the J gene TRBJ2-6, with D hard to call. Germline V gene lookup returns CDR1 MNHNS and CDR2 SASEGT. The CDR3 covers 16 residues. V was cut by 2 bases and J by 2 bases, with 10 bases left in between. As DNA, the CDR3 is TGTGCCAGCAGTGAAACGGGTATTACTGGGGCCAACGTCCTGACTTTC. Amino acid sequence: CASSETGITGANVLTF.

The CDR3 coding sequence is TGTGCCATCAGTGTACACCGGGACAGGGGCGACTATGGCTACACCTTC. Translation gives CAISVHRDRGDYGYTF. V usage is TRBV10-3 and J usage is TRBJ1-2; TRBD1 agrees at 10 bases. This CDR3 comprises 16 residues. The J segment lost 3 bases and the V segment lost 4 bases, leaving 8 bases of the junction unmatched. Per the germline V gene, CDR1 is ENHRY and CDR2 is SYGVKD.

The genes are TRBV4-1 and TRBJ1-2; a weak D match, TRBD1 (5 bases). V was clipped by 0 bases and J by 2 bases, with 13 bases between them. The CDR3 consists of 16 residues. Germline-derived CDR1 and CDR2 are MGHRA and YSYEKL. CDR3: CASSQDVRVPNYGYTF. DNA for the CDR3: TGCGCCAGCAGCCAAGATGTCAGGGTCCCCAACTATGGCTACACCTTC.

The chain is built from TRBV3-1 (or the pseudogene TRBV3-2) and TRBJ1-1; D possibly corresponds to TRBD1 (5 bases). Per the germline V gene, CDR1 is LGHDT and CDR2 is YNNKEL (reference sequence). The CDR3 consists of 13 residues. Trimming left V 6 bases short and J 0 bases short, with 8 bases between. CDR3 sequence reads: CASRQAMNTEAFF. CDR3 bases: TGTGCCAGCAGACAGGCAATGAACACTGAAGCTTTCTTT.

This clone was picked up one time. The rearrangement uses TRBV5-1 and TRBJ2-7, with TRBD2 matching over 7 bases. The CDR3 runs to 12 residues. Germline V gene sequence: CDR1 SGHRS, CDR2 YFSETQ. V was clipped by 6 bases and J by 3 bases; unmatched bases: 3. In DNA, the CDR3 is TGCGCCAGCACTAGCGGAGACTACGAGCAGTACTTC. Translating it yields CASTSGDYEQYF.

This chain links TRBV6-5 with TRBJ1-1; TRBD1 aligns across 8 bases. The germline CDR1 and CDR2 sequences are MNHEY and SVGAGI. The junction had 5 bases not matched to a gene; V was cut back by 0 bases and J by 5 bases. The CDR3 sequence is 15 residues long. In nucleotides, the CDR3 is TGTGCCAGCAGTTACTCGAACAGGGGGAGAACTGAAGCTTTCTTT. It encodes CASSYSNRGRTEAFF.

This CDR3 is CASSARDTNSPLHF. The CDR3 DNA reads TGTGCCAGCAGCGCCCGGGACACCAATTCACCCCTCCACTTT. The chain carries TRBV9 and TRBJ1-6, with D perhaps matching TRBD1 (6 bases). The CDR3 covers 14 residues. V dropped 3 bases and J dropped 7 bases, with 11 bases sitting between them. Germline V gives CDR1 SGDLS, CDR2 YYNGEE.

In this sample, this clone turned up once. The chain joins TRBV30 to TRBJ1-2, with D maybe TRBD1 (5 bases). V was cut by 0 bases and J by 3 bases, with 8 bases left in between. The length of the CDR3 is 13 residues. Germline CDR1 is GTSNPN and CDR2 is SVGIG (reference sequence). DNA for the CDR3: TGTGCCTGGAGTGTTGGACACTACTATGGCTACACCTTC. Protein sequence: CAWSVGHYYGYTF.

The table lists this clone with a count of one. The chain uses TRBV7-2 and TRBJ2-1, with 12 bases that match TRBD2. Germline V gene data show CDR1 as SGHTA and CDR2 as FQGNSA. The ends lost 5 bases at V and 10 bases at J; junction bases unmatched: 9. The length of the CDR3 is 15 residues. The DNA for the CDR3 is TGTGCCAGCAGCCGTACTAGCGGGGGGCCACAGGAGCAGTTCTTC. This codes for CASSRTSGGPQEQFF. Using reference TRBV7-2 and TRBJ2-1 for the parts outside the CDR3, the full variable domain is GAGVSQSPSNKVTEKGKDVELRCDPISGHTALYWYRQSLGQGLEFLIYFQGNSAPDKSGLPSDRFSAERTGGSVSTLTIQRTQQEDSAVYLCASSRTSGGPQEQFFGPGTRLTVL.

The chain recombines TRBV27 with TRBJ2-1, with TRBD2 identical over 7 bases. The trim removed 6 bases at V and 4 bases at J, leaving 12 bases unmatched. Germline V gives CDR1 MNHEY, CDR2 SMNVEV (reference sequence). The CDR3 totals 16 residues. The CDR3 protein is CASRVFPGLLYNEQFF. The CDR3 coding sequence is TGTGCCAGCAGAGTTTTCCCGGGACTACTTTACAATGAGCAGTTCTTC.

This rearrangement joins TRBV19 to TRBJ2-2, with 8 bases identical to TRBD1. Germline V lookup: CDR1 LNHDA, CDR2 SQIVND (reference sequence). V lost 3 bases and J lost 2; bases outside the gene matches: 8. This CDR3 comprises 17 residues. This CDR3 reads CASSILPGGSNTGELFF. The CDR3 DNA is TGTGCCAGTAGTATCCTCCCAGGGGGCTCTAACACCGGGGAGCTGTTTTTT.